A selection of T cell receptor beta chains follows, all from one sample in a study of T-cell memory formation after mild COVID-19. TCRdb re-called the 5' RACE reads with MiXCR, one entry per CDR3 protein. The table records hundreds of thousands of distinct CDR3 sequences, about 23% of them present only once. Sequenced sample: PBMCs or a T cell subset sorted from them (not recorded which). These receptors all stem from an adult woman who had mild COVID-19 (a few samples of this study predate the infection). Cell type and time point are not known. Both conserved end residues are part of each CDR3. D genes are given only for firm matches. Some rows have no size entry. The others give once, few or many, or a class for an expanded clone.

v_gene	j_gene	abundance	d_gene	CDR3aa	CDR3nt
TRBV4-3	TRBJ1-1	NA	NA	CASSQDRAGAAFF	TGCGCCAGCAGCCAAGATCGGGCAGGGGCGGCTTTCTTT
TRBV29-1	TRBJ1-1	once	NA	CSACKGGDTEAFF	TGCAGCGCCTGTAAGGGGGGGGACACTGAAGCTTTCTTT
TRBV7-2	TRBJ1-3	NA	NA	CASSVNGNTIYF	TGTGCCAGCAGCGTAAACGGAAACACCATATATTTT
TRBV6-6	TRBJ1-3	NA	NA	CASRVGGQSGNTIYF	TGTGCCAGCAGGGTCGGGGGGCAATCTGGAAACACCATATATTTT
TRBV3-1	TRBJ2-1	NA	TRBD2	CASSRVGTSGGSSFF	TGTGCCAGCAGTAGGGTAGGGACTAGCGGGGGGTCCTCGTTCTTC
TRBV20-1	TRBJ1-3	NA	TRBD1	CSARDIDRGLSGNTIYF	TGCAGTGCTAGAGATATCGACAGGGGGTTATCTGGAAACACCATATATTTT
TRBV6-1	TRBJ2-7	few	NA	CASSKGSPERLEQYF	TGTGCCAGCAGTAAGGGTTCGCCTGAACGTCTCGAGCAGTACTTC
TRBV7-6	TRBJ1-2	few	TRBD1	CASSLAQGAEGYTF	TGTGCCAGCAGCTTAGCCCAGGGGGCGGAGGGCTACACCTTC
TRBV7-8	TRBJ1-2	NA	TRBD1	CASSPPRDRVQGYTF	TGTGCCAGCAGCCCCCCTAGGGACAGGGTGCAAGGCTACACCTTC
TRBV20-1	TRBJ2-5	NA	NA	CSVGSGGETQYF	TGCAGTGTCGGGAGTGGCGGAGAGACCCAGTACTTC
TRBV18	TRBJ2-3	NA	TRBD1	CASSPPVGTGTDTQYF	TGTGCCAGCTCACCTCCGGTAGGGACAGGCACAGATACGCAGTATTTT
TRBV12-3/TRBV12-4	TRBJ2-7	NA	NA	CASSLVGVGAPEQYF	TGTGCCAGCAGTTTAGTCGGTGTAGGGGCGCCCGAGCAGTACTTC
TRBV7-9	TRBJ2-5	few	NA	CASSFGSGVFQETQYF	TGTGCCAGCAGCTTTGGGTCGGGGGTTTTCCAAGAGACCCAGTACTTC
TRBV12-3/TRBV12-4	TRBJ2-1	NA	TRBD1	CASSLRDRVNEQFF	TGTGCCAGCAGTTTAAGGGACAGGGTCAATGAGCAGTTCTTC
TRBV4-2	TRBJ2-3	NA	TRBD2	CASSPGAGGLTDTQYF	TGTGCCAGCAGCCCGGGAGCGGGGGGGCTCACAGATACGCAGTATTTT
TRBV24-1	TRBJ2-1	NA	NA	CATSTRGGSYNEQFF	TGTGCCACCAGTACAAGGGGGGGCTCCTACAATGAGCAGTTCTTC
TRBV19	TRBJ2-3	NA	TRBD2	CASNSGLVLPDTQYF	TGTGCCAGTAACTCGGGACTAGTTCTCCCAGATACGCAGTATTTT
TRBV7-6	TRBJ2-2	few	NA	CASSPLTLTGGPDTGELFF	TGTGCCAGCAGCCCCTTAACTTTGACAGGTGGACCTGACACCGGGGAGCTGTTTTTT
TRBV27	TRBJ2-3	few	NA	CASSPDRAVGTPGVTDTQYF	TGTGCCAGCAGTCCCGACCGGGCAGTCGGGACTCCCGGGGTGACAGATACGCAGTATTTT
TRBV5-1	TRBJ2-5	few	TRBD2	CASSRGTSGGQETQYF	TGCGCCAGCAGCCGGGGGACTAGCGGGGGCCAGGAGACCCAGTACTTC
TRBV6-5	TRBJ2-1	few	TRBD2	CASSGRTFPSGGSYEQFF	TGTGCCAGCAGTGGGAGAACATTCCCTAGCGGGGGGAGCTATGAGCAGTTCTTC
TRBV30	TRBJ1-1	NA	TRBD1	CASQRQGAFF	TGTGCCTCACAAAGACAGGGGGCTTTCTTT
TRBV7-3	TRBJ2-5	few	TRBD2	CASSFSGRVTGETQYF	TGTGCCAGCAGCTTTAGCGGGAGGGTGACAGGAGAGACCCAGTACTTC
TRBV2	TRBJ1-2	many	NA	CASRRGETYGYTF	TGTGCCAGCAGGAGGGGAGAGACCTATGGCTACACCTTC
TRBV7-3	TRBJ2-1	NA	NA	CASSLTENEQFF	TGTGCCAGCAGCTTAACGGAAAATGAGCAGTTCTTC
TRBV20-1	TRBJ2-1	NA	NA	CSAGKAGGNEQFF	TGCAGTGCTGGGAAAGCGGGCGGAAATGAGCAGTTCTTC
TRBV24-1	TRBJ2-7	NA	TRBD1	CATSDGTGPTYEQYF	TGTGCCACCAGTGATGGGACAGGGCCCACCTACGAGCAGTACTTC
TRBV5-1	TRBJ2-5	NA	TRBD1	CASSTGQGETQYF	TGCGCCAGCAGCACCGGACAGGGAGAGACCCAGTACTTC
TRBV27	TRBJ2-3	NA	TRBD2	CASSFRTYSGRPTDTQYF	TGTGCCAGCAGTTTCCGGACCTATAGCGGGAGGCCCACAGATACGCAGTATTTT
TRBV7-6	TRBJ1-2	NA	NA	CASSTSDTGYTF	TGTGCCAGCAGCACTAGCGATACTGGCTACACCTTC
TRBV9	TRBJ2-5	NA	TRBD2	CASSGGGQQETQYF	TGTGCCAGCAGCGGGGGGGGTCAGCAAGAGACCCAGTACTTC
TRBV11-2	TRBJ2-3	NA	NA	CASSSRSRGLTDTQYF	TGTGCCAGCAGCTCTCGATCGCGGGGCCTCACAGATACGCAGTATTTT
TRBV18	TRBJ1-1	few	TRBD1	CASSPTLTGGDAEAFF	TGTGCCAGCTCACCAACTTTAACAGGGGGGGACGCTGAAGCTTTCTTT
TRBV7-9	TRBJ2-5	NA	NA	CASSVDSFWETQYF	TGTGCCAGCAGCGTAGACTCGTTTTGGGAGACCCAGTACTTC
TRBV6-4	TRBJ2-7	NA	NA	CASRMGSYEQYF	TGTGCCAGCAGGATGGGGTCCTACGAGCAGTACTTC
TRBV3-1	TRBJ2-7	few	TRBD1	CASSYRPPGQGNEQYF	TGTGCCAGCAGCTATCGCCCCCCGGGACAGGGGAACGAGCAGTACTTC
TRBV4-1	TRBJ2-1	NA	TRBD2	CASSHAGTRGDNEQFF	TGCGCCAGCAGCCACGCCGGGACTAGGGGGGACAATGAGCAGTTCTTC
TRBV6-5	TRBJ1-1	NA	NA	CASRRVTMNTEAFF	TGTGCCAGTCGCCGGGTGACCATGAACACTGAAGCTTTCTTT
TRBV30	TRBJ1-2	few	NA	CAWSGWDYGYTF	TGTGCCTGGAGTGGTTGGGACTATGGCTACACCTTC
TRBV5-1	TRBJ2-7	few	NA	CASSSGQSYYEQYF	TGCGCCAGCAGCTCAGGACAGTCCTACTACGAGCAGTACTTC
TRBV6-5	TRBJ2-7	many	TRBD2	CASRAHSAGGTYEQYF	TGTGCCAGCAGGGCTCACTCCGCCGGGGGGACCTACGAGCAGTACTTC